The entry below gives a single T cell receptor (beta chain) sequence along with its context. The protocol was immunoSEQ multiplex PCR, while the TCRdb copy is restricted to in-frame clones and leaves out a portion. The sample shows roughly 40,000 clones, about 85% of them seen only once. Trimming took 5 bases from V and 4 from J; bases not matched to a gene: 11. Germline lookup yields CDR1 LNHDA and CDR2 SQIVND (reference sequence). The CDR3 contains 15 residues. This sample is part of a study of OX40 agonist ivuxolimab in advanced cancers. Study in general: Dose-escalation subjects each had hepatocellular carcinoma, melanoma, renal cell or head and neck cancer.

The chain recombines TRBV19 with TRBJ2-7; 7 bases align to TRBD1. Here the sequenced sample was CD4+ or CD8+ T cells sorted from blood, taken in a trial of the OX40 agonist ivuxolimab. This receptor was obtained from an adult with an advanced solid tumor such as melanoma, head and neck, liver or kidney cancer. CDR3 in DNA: TGTGCCAGTAGTGTACTCCGGGACAGTTTTTACGAGCAGTACTTC. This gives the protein CASSVLRDSFYEQYF.